Below, 3 T cell receptor beta chains from the same sample are listed, as sequenced in a study of vaccination effects on CD4 cells after COVID-19. After around nine days in culture, the CD4+ T cells were isolated. Sometime from March through December 2020, the person acquired a SARS-CoV-2 infection that PCR confirmed. Participants each got two BNT162b2 or mRNA-1273 vaccine doses. These receptors have no known antigen. The method was immunoSEQ multiplex PCR; TCRdb's version includes in-frame clones alone and lacks a portion of them. Among 45,000 to 55,000 clones listed, over 60% were seen once. Sample: CD4+ T cells from PBMCs cultured without peptide, taken after COVID-19 vaccination. The receptors derive from a human donor who had a prior SARS-CoV-2 infection.

This chain uses TRBV18 with TRBJ1-6, with D tentatively TRBD1 (6 bases). Germline V CDR1 and CDR2: KGHSH, LQKENI. The CDR3 consists of 15 residues. The V gene lost 4 bases and the J gene lost 7 bases, with 14 bases spanning the gap. The CDR3 DNA is TGTGCCAGCTCACTTCCCGCAGGGGCAAATTCACCCCTCCACTTT. This gives the protein CASSLPAGANSPLHF.

V usage is TRBV11-3 and J usage is TRBJ1-1; D perhaps matches TRBD1 (5 bases). CDR1 SGHNT and CDR2 YENEEA come from the germline V gene. The V end was cut by 1 base, the J end by 11 bases, with 14 bases between. The CDR3 has 13 residues. The CDR3 region has the DNA TGTGCCAGCAGCTTAGGGGGGGACCGGGATGCTTTCTTT. Protein product: CASSLGGDRDAFF.

The gene calls are TRBV9 and TRBJ2-4; 15 bases line up with TRBD2. CDR1 and CDR2 (germline): SGDLS, YYNGEE. The CDR3 sequence is 18 residues long. V was clipped by 2 bases and J by 1 base; unmatched bases: 4. The CDR3 sequence is CASSVGLAGGGAKNIQYF. Written as DNA, the CDR3 is TGTGCCAGCAGCGTGGGACTAGCGGGGGGAGGTGCCAAAAACATTCAGTACTTC.